One and the same sample provided the 5 T cell receptor beta chains below, sequenced in a study of blood T cells in healthy people across ages. The second PCR ran roughly 7 to 11 cycles with a sample-barcoded 5' primer and J-beta primers. TCRdb called the 5' RACE reads again in MiXCR, with one record for every CDR3 protein. The table has 1 million or so distinct CDR3 sequences, around 25% seen once. These data also formed part of another study, on T cells of mothers and their children.

Sample: blood. These receptors came from a girl aged 2 to 10 in good health.

This chain links TRBV28 with TRBJ2-5, with 8 bases fitting TRBD2. The DNA end lines up better with TRBJ2-7; the J call may be wrong. CDR1 and CDR2 from the germline V gene are MDHEN and SYDVKM. The CDR3 is 15 amino acids. CDR3 sequence reads: CASSSAQTSEYEQYF. Here the CDR3 DNA reads TGTGCCAGCAGTTCCGCTCAGACTAGCGAGTACGAGCAGTACTTC.

The rearrangement uses TRBV5-5 and TRBJ2-2, with D possibly being TRBD1 (6 bases). Trimming pared 8 bases from V and 0 bases from J, leaving 17 bases between. The V gene's germline CDR1 is SGHKS and CDR2 YYEKEE (reference sequence). CDR3 length: 16 amino acids. In nucleotides, the CDR3 is TGTGCCAGTGTCTTATTACAGGGATCGAACACCGGGGAGCTGTTTTTT. This sequence encodes CASVLLQGSNTGELFF.

As concerns this clonotype: One junction end disagrees with the germline gene, perhaps due to a read error. The CDR3 sequence is CASSPGEGSEQLF. The CDR3 DNA sequence: TGTGCTAGCAGCCCAGGCGAGGGGTCAGAGCAGTTGTTC. The chain joins TRBV7-7 to TRBJ2-5; D possibly uses TRBD1 or TRBD2 (5 bases each). The CDR3 is 13 amino acids. In germline, CDR1 is SSHAT, CDR2 FNYEAQ (reference sequence).

This clonotype was detected a few times. This chain joins TRBV10-3 and TRBJ2-7; no reliable D call. Germline values: CDR1 ENHRY, CDR2 SYGVKD. CDR3 length: 15 amino acids. Trimming shortened V by 4 bases and J by 0 bases, and 13 bases separated the two germline ends. CDR3 nucleotides: TGTGCCATCAGTGGATCGGACGGTACCTCCTACGAGCAGTACTTC. It encodes CAISGSDGTSYEQYF.

This clonotype was found once. This chain joins TRBV5-1 and TRBJ2-5, with no clear D. The closer fit of TRBJ2-7 to the DNA end suggests the J call may be wrong. The CDR3 has 13 residues. Germline assignment: CDR1 SGHRS and CDR2 YFSETQ. In DNA, the CDR3 is TGCGCCAGCAGCTTGGGGGTGAATAACGAGCAGTACTTC. As protein: CASSLGVNNEQYF.